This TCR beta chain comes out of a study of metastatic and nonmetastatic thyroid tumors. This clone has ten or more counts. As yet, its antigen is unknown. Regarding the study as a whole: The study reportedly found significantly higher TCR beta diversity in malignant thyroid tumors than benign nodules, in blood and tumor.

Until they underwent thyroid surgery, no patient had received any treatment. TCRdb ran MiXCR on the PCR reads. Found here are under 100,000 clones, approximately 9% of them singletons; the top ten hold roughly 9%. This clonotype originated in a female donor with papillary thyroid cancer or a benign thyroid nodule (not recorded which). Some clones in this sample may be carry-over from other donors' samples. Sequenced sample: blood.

CDR3 nucleotides: TGTGCCTGGAGTGGGCAGGGGGCCGTGAATGAGCAGTTCTTC. Protein product: CAWSGQGAVNEQFF. The chain uses TRBV30 and TRBJ2-1, with 8 bases aligning to TRBD1. This CDR3 is 14 amino acids long. Germline V lookup: CDR1 GTSNPN, CDR2 SVGIG (reference sequence). V gave up 1 base and J gave up 7 bases; unmatched junction bases: 6.